The text below deals with one T cell receptor (beta chain). Assay: immunoSEQ multiplex PCR; the TCRdb copy retains only in-frame clones and omits some. Here the sample spans about 410,000 clones, 75% to 95% being singletons. This CDR3 comprises 15 residues. Germline V gene sequence: CDR1 KGHSH, CDR2 LQKENI. V was pared by 5 bases and J by 5 bases, with 9 bases of the junction left unmatched. The data were taken from a study of control samples from healthy donors and cancer patients. The sample taken for sequencing was PBMCs. The chain is built from TRBV18 and TRBJ1-1; 9 positions match TRBD1. The receptor was derived from a man aged 35-49 years with head and neck cancer. CDR3 DNA sequence: TGTGCCAGCTCATTCGGACAGGGGAAGAGGACTGAAGCTTTCTTT. This codes for CASSFGQGKRTEAFF.